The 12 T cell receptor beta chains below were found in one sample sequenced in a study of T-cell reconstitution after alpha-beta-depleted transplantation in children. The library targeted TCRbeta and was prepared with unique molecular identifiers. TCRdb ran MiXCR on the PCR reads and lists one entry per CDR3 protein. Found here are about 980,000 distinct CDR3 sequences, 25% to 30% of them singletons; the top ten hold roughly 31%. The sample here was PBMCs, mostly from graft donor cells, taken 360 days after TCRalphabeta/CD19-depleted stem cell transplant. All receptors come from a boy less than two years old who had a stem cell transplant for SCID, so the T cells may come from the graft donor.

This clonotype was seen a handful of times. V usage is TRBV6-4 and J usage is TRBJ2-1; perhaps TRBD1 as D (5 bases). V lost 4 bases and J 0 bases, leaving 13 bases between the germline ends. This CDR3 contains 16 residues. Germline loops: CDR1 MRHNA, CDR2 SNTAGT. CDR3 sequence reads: CASSVGAWSSYNEQFF. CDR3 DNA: TGTGCCAGCAGTGTAGGGGCCTGGAGCTCCTACAATGAGCAGTTCTTC.

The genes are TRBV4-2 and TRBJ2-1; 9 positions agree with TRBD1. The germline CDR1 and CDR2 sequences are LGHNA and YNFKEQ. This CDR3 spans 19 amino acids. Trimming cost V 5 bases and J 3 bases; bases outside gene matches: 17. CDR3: CASSKQGTGKGAGYNEQFF. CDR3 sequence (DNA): TGTGCCAGCAGCAAACAGGGGACAGGGAAAGGGGCAGGCTACAATGAGCAGTTCTTC.

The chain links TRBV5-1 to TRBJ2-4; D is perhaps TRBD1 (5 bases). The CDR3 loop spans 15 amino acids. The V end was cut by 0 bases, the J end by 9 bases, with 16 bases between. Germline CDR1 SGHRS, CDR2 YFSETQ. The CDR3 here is CASSLGVADIGIQYF. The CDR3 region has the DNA TGCGCCAGCAGCTTGGGGGTCGCGGACATCGGCATTCAGTACTTC.

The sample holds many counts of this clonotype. This CDR3 reads CAISGEGYNYEQYF. In DNA form, the CDR3 reads TGTGCCATCAGTGGAGAGGGATATAACTACGAGCAGTACTTC. The chain employs TRBV10-3 and TRBJ2-7; weak D call: TRBD2 (5 bases). The CDR3 is made up of 14 amino acids. The V end lost 4 bases, the J end lost 3 bases, and 13 bases lay between the germline ends. In germline, CDR1 is ENHRY, CDR2 SYGVKD.

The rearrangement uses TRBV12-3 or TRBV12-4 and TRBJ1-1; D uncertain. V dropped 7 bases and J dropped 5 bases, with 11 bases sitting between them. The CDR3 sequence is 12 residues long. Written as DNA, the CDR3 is TGTGCCAGCACTTTGGGGTTTACTGAAGCTTTCTTT. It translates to CASTLGFTEAFF.

The CDR3 nucleotides read TGCGCCAGCAGACTTCAGGCGAGCTCCTACGAGCAGTACTTC. Its protein is CASRLQASSYEQYF. The chain has TRBV5-1 and TRBJ2-7, with D uncertain. The CDR3 covers 14 residues. V lost 5 bases and J 0 bases, leaving 12 bases between the germline ends. The germline gives CDR1 SGHRS, CDR2 YFSETQ.

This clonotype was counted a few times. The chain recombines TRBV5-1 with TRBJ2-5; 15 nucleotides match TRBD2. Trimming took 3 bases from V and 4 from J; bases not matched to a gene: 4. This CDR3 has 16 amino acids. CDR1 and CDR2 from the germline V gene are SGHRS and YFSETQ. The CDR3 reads CASSWTSGGVVETQYF. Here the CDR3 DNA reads TGCGCCAGCAGCTGGACTAGCGGGGGGGTGGTAGAGACCCAGTACTTC.

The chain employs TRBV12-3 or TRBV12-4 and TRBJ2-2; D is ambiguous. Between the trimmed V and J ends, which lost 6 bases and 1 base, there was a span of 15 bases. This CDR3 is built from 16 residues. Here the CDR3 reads CASRRNVGWNTGELFF. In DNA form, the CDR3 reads TGTGCCAGCAGGCGGAACGTAGGTTGGAACACCGGGGAGCTGTTTTTT.

This chain's CDR3 is CASSLARGQGGVTNEKLFF. In DNA, the CDR3 is TGTGCCAGCAGCTTAGCGAGGGGACAGGGGGGAGTGACTAATGAAAAACTGTTTTTT. V gene TRBV7-6 combines with J gene TRBJ1-4, with 11 nucleotides matching TRBD1. This CDR3 is built from 19 residues. Germline CDR1 SGHVS, CDR2 FNYEAQ. The trim removed 0 bases at V and 2 bases at J, leaving 8 bases unmatched. Based on the CDR3 plus reference TRBV7-6 and TRBJ1-4, the full variable domain is GAGVSQSPRYKVTKRGQDVALRCDPISGHVSLYWYRQALGQGPEFLTYFNYEAQQDKSGLPNDRFSAERPEGSISTLTIQRTEQRDSAMYRCASSLARGQGGVTNEKLFFGSGTQLSVL.

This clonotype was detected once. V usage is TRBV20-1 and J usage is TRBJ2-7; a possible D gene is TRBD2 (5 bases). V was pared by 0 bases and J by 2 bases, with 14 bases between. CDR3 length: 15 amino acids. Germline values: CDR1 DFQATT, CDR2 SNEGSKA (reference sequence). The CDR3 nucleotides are TGCAGTGCTAGAGATCGGACTTGGGTCGCCTACGAGCAGTACTTC. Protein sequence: CSARDRTWVAYEQYF.

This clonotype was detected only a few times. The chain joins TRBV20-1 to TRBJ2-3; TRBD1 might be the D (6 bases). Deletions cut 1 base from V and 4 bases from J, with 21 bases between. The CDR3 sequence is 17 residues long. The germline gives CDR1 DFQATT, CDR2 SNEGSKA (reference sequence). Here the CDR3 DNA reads TGCAGTGCTAGAGGGCGACTCACAGGGTCTGGGGCAGATACGCAGTATTTT. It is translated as CSARGRLTGSGADTQYF.

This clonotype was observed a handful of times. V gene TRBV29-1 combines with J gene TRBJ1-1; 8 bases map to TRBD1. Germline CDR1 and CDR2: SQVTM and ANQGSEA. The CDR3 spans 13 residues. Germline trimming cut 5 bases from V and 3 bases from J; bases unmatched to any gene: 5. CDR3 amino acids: CSVKYRGDTEAFF. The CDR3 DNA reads TGCAGCGTTAAATACAGGGGGGACACTGAAGCTTTCTTT. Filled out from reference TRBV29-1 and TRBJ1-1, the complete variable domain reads SAVISQKPSRDICQRGTSLTIQCQVDSQVTMMFWYRQQPGQSLTLIATANQGSEATYESGFVIDKFPISRPNLTFSTLTVSNMSPEDSSIYLCSVKYRGDTEAFFGQGTRLTVV.